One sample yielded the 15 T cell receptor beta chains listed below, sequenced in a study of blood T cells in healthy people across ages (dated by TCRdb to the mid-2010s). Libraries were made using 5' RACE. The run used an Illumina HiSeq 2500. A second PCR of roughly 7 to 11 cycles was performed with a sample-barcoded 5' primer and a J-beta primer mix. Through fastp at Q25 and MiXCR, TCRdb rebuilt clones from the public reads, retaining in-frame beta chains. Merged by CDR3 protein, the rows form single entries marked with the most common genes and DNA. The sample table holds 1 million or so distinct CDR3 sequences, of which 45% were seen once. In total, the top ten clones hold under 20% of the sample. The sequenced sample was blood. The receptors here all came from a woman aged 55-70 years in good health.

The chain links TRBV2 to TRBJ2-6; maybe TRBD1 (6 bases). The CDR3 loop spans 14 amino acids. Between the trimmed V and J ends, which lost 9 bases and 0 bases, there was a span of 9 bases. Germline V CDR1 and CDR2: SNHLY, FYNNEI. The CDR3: CASPGVSGANVLTF. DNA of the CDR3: TGTGCCAGTCCAGGGGTCTCTGGGGCCAACGTCCTGACTTTC.

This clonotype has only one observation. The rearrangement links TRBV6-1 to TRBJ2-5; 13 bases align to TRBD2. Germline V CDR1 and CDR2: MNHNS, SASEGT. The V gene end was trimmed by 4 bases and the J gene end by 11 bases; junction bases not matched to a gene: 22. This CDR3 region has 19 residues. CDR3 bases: TGTGCCAGCAGTGGATGGACTAGCGGGAGAGAGGGGGTGACGGATGAGCAGTACTTC. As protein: CASSGWTSGREGVTDEQYF.

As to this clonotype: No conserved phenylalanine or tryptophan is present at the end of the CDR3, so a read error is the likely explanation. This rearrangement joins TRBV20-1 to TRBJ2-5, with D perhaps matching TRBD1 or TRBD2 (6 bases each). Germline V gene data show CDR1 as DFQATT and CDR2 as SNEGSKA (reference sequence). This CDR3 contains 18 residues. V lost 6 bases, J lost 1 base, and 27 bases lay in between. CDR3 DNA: TGCAGTGCCCACAGAGAAGCTTGGGGGGCGACTCGCCAAGAGACCCAGTACTTG. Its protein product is CSAHREAWGATRQETQYL.

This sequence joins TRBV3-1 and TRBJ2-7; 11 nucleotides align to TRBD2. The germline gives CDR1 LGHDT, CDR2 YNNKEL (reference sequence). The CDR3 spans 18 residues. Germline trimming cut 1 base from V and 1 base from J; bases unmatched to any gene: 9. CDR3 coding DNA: TGTGCCAGCAGCCAAGTTCCTCTTCGACTAGCGGGATCCTACGAGCAGTACTTC. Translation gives CASSQVPLRLAGSYEQYF.

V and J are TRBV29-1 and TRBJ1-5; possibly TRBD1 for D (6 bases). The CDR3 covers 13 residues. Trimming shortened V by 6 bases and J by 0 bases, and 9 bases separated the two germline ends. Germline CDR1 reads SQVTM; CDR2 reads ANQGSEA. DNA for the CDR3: TGCAGCGTAGGGGACACTAGCAATCAGCCCCAGCATTTT. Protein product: CSVGDTSNQPQHF.

The CDR3 DNA reads TGTGCCACCAGCAGAGTAACAGGGGAAACTGGGGCCAACGTCCTGACTTTC. Translation gives CATSRVTGETGANVLTF. The V call is TRBV15, the J call TRBJ2-6, with 7 bases lining up with TRBD1. Germline V gene lookup returns CDR1 LNHNV and CDR2 YYDKDF (reference sequence). The CDR3 is 17 amino acids. The trim removed 1 base at V and 2 bases at J, leaving 5 bases unmatched.

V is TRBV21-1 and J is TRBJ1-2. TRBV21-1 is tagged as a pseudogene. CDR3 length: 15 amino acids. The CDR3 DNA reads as TGTGCCAGCAGTGATATGCAGCGGGGGAAAAATGGCTACACCTTC. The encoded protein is CASSDMQRGKNGYTF.

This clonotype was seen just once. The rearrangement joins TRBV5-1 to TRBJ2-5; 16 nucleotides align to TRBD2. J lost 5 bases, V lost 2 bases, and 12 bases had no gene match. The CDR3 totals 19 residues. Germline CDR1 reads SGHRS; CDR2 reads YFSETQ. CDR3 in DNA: TGCGCCAGCAGCTTTCCGGGACTAGCGGGGGGGCCGGTCCCGGAGACCCAGTACTTC. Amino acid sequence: CASSFPGLAGGPVPETQYF. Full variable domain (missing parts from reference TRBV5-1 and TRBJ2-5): KAGVTQTPRYLIKTRGQQVTLSCSPISGHRSVSWYQQTPGQGLQFLFEYFSETQRNKGNFPGRFSGRQFSNSRSEMNVSTLELGDSALYLCASSFPGLAGGPVPETQYFGPGTRLLVL.

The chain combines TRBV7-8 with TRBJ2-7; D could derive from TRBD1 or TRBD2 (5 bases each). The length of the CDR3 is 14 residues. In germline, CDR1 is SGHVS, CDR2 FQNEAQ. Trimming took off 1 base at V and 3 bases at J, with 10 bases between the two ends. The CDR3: CASSLGGPDYEQYF. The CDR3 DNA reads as TGTGCCAGCAGCTTAGGGGGACCAGACTACGAGCAGTACTTC.

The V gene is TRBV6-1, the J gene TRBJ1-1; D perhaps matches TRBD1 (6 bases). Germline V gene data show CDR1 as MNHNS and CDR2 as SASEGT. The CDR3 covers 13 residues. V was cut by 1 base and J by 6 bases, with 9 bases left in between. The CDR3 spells CASSEGRTAEAFF. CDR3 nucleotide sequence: TGTGCCAGCAGTGAAGGTAGGACAGCTGAAGCTTTCTTT.

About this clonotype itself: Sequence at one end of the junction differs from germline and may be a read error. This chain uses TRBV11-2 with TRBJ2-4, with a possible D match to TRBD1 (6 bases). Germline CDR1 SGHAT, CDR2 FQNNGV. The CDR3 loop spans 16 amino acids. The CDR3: CGSSLGSLIQRDIQHF. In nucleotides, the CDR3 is TGTGGCAGCAGCTTAGGGTCCCTGATCCAGAGGGACATTCAGCACTTC.

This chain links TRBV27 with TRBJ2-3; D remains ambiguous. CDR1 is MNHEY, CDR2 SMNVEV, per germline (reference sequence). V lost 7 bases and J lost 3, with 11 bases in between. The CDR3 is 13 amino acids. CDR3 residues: CASTGGATDTQYF. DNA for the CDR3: TGTGCCAGCACTGGCGGAGCAACAGATACGCAGTATTTT.

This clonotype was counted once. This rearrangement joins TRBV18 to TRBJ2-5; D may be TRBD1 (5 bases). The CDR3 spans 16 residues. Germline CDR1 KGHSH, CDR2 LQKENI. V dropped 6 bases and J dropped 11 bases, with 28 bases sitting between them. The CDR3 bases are TGTGCCAGCTCCCCAGCATCAGAGTACACAAGATCAGGGCAGTACTTC. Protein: CASSPASEYTRSGQYF.

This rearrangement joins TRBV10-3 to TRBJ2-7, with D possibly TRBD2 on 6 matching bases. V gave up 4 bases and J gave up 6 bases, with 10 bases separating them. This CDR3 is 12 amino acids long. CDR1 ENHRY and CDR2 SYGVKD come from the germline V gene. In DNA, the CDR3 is TGTGCCATCAGTGCCACTAGCATCGAGCAGTACTTC. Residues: CAISATSIEQYF.

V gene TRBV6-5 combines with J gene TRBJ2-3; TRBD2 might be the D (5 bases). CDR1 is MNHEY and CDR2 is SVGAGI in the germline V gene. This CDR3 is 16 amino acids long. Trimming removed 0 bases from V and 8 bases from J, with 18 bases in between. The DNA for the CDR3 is TGTGCCAGCAGTTACTCGGTCGTTAGCGTGAAGGGTACGCAGTATTTT. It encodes CASSYSVVSVKGTQYF.